The present entry profiles one TCR beta chain with its context. The record originates from a study of control samples from healthy donors and cancer patients. Assay: immunoSEQ multiplex PCR; the TCRdb copy retains only in-frame clones and omits some. The data contain more than 75,000 clones, 75% to 85% of them singletons. Germline CDR1 reads LNHDA; CDR2 reads SQIVND (reference sequence). CDR3 length: 16 residues. The J segment lost 1 base and the V segment lost 5 bases, leaving 6 bases of the junction unmatched. Sequenced: blood. The clonotype originates from a woman between 25 and 40 years old in good health. The rearrangement uses TRBV19 and TRBJ2-2; the match to TRBD2 covers 8 bases. CDR3 coding DNA: TGTGCCAGTAGTCCCCGACTAGCGTGGAACACCGGGGAGCTGTTTTTT. Its protein is CASSPRLAWNTGELFF.